One sample yielded the 4 T cell receptor beta chains listed below, sequenced in a study of blood T cell repertoires in COVID-19. Assay used: immunoSEQ multiplex PCR; TCRdb lists only in-frame clones, some missing. Of 40,000 or so clones in the sample, approximately 91% were seen once. Sequencing used peripheral blood. The receptors derive from a human donor in a cohort sampled during active COVID-19.

This sequence joins TRBV4-3 and TRBJ1-1, with a tentative D call TRBD1 (6 bases). V lost 5 bases to trimming and J lost 7 bases, with 20 bases between them. Per the germline V gene, CDR1 is LGHNA and CDR2 is YSLEER. This CDR3 region has 15 residues. The CDR3 spells CASSTRQGGFGEAFF. The CDR3 DNA sequence: TGCGCCAGCAGCACCAGGCAAGGGGGTTTTGGTGAAGCTTTCTTT.

The V and J genes are TRBV6-5 and TRBJ2-7; 11 bases fit TRBD1. The CDR3 runs 15 residues. V gave up 2 bases and J gave up 5 bases; unmatched junction bases: 5. Germline lookup yields CDR1 MNHEY and CDR2 SVGAGI. CDR3 sequence: CASSYGTGGFDEQYF. For the CDR3, the DNA is TGTGCCAGCAGTTACGGGACAGGGGGATTCGACGAGCAGTACTTC.

The V and J genes are TRBV18 and TRBJ1-4; 7 bases are shared with TRBD1. Germline trimming cut 3 bases from V and 2 bases from J; bases unmatched to any gene: 6. Germline-derived CDR1 and CDR2 are KGHSH and LQKENI. The CDR3 contains 16 residues. CDR3 in DNA: TGTGCCAGCTCACCGAGGGGGCTGGGGACTAATGAAAAACTGTTTTTT. Its translation: CASSPRGLGTNEKLFF.

The chain recombines TRBV7-9 with TRBJ1-2; D possibly corresponds to TRBD1 (6 bases). This CDR3 is 19 amino acids long. Trimming stripped 1 base from V and 2 bases from J, with 23 bases between. Germline V gives CDR1 SEHNR, CDR2 FQNEAQ (reference sequence). Written as DNA, the CDR3 is TGTGCCAGCAGCTTAGGGGCGTATGGACTAGGACAGAGGAACTATGGCTACACCTTC. It codes for CASSLGAYGLGQRNYGYTF.